The entry below describes one T cell receptor beta chain. Its antigen remains unidentified. Per-nucleotide qualities are absent, and no much larger clonotype sits a single base away. The time point label on this specimen signifies: about 28 days (+/-7) after the second vaccine dose. The treatment or condition label, read with the paper, signifies: meningococcal conjugate vaccine given as trial control. Vaccinee samples were obtained from the UK trials COV001 and COV002, which included a single-blind randomized controlled phase 2/3 trial of AZD1222 (ChAdOx1 nCoV-19) in healthy adults. For TCRbeta chain sequencing, PBMC samples were collected from trial participants at day 0 and at day 28 after the second dose. The record originates from a study of T cell responses to AZD1222 COVID-19 vaccine (dated by TCRdb to the early 2020s). For the wider study: TCR sequencing was performed for approximately 240 trial participants, of whom roughly 200 were given two doses of AZD1222 and 26 were given two doses of MenACWY control vaccine. Enrollment into the trials was organized by age into subgroups of 18-55, 56-69 and 70-plus years, and those subgroups contained roughly 140, 27 and 60 TCR-sequenced participants, respectively. Study-level results and caveats: In the small 56-69-year group, the increase in depth fell short of significance, most likely because of low power. Because no day 14 peak-response samples were available, the repertoires could be characterized only after the peak T cell response. The whole spike protein was spanned by vaccine-associated CD4 TCRs, and dominant responses were seen in regions 160-218 and 743-854. Epitopes outside the regions mutated in the B.1.351 and B.1.1.7 variants were reportedly recognized by nearly half of the unique spike-specific TCRs. Participants were mostly white British and included more females than males, and it was suggested by the authors that clonal diversity may have been underestimated. Only six AZD1222 recipients were SARS-CoV-2 seropositive at baseline, limiting conclusions about previously exposed vaccinees. After two AZD1222 doses, spike-specific TCR breadth and depth were significantly higher than at day 0 and than in MenACWY recipients.

The CDR3 regions of human TCRbeta chains were subjected to immunosequencing. As for the authors' bioinformatics: TCRs in the repertoires were compared against a reference library of SARS-CoV-2-specific TCRs that had been generated with the MIRA antigen-specificity platform. Breadth meant the fraction of unique TCRs that were SARS-CoV-2-associated, whereas depth meant the fraction of total T cells that were SARS-CoV-2-associated. Each spike-specific TCR was assigned to its reactive spike region and to a CD4 or CD8 class using the MIRA data. Log10-transformed breadth and depth values were compared by one-way ANOVA with Sidak's multiple comparisons tests. The table was pulled from immuneACCESS by TCRdb, which kept in-frame rearrangements only. Such tables lose some clones; where checked, under half of the loss comes from unresolved V genes, and the rest has no known cause. D and trimming were read from the DNA, whereas the V and J calls and clone size are those reported in that table. A total of about 76,000 clones appear in this sample, more than 60% of them only once. 27% of the sample comes from the top ten.

The specimen was peripheral blood, collected 28 days after the second dose of the MenACWY control vaccine. The clonotype originates from an adult who received the MenACWY meningococcal vaccine as a control.

The CDR3 region: CASSRPGTAQETQYF. In nucleotide form, the sequence is TGTGCCAGCAGCCGGCCCGGGACAGCCCAAGAGACCCAGTACTTC. The V and J segments used are TRBV5-4 and TRBJ2-5, with 7 middle bases fitting TRBD1. Trimming removed 4 bases from V and 1 base from J; the gene matches leave 7 bases unexplained. Reading the germline V gene (reference sequence) gives CDR1 SGHNT and CDR2 YYREEE. From its cysteine to its phenylalanine, the CDR3 spans 15 amino acids. Solely the CDR3 DNA is kept, with 45 bases framed from the first base.